This T cell receptor (beta chain) derives from a study of blood T cells in healthy people across ages. The wider study: Capturing about one barcoded beta molecule per two T cells was achieved by template switching.

Germline V CDR1 and CDR2: SGHRS, YFSETQ. J lost 6 bases, V lost 0 bases, and 8 bases had no gene match. This CDR3 has 16 amino acids. The donors, all healthy, were Caucasians living in Russia, aged roughly 6 to 100. The authors isolated at least 6 million PBMCs per sample. Findings and caveats of the study: PBMCs were not sorted, which prevented a conclusive comparison of naive versus antigen-experienced cells.

Note on this clonotype: Its antigen is unknown.

Then a second PCR, running about 6 to 12 cycles, was carried out with a sample-barcoded 5' primer and a J-beta primer mix. TCRdb independently ran MiXCR on the 5' RACE reads; one entry per CDR3 protein. The sample shows hundreds of thousands of distinct CDR3 sequences, over 25% of them seen only once. The same data also went into a second study, on T cells of mothers and their children.

The material sequenced was blood. This chain links TRBV5-1 with TRBJ2-5; TRBD2 agrees at 10 bases. The source of this sequence is a boy aged 2-9 years in good health. CDR3 protein: CASSLDPSGSLKTQYF. The CDR3 DNA follows: TGCGCCAGCAGCTTGGATCCTAGCGGGAGTCTAAAGACCCAGTACTTC.